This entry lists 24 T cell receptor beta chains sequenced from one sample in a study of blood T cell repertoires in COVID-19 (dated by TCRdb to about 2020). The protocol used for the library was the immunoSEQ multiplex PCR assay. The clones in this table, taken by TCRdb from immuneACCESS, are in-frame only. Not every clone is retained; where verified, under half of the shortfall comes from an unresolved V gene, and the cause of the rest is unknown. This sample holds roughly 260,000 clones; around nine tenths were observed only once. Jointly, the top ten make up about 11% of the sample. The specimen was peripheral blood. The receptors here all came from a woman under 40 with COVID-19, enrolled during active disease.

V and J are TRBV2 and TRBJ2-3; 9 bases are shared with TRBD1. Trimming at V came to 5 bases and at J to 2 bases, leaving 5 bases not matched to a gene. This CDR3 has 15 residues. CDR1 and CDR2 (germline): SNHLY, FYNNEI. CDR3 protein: CASSNGQGITDTQYF. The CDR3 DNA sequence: TGTGCCAGCAGTAACGGACAGGGGATCACAGATACGCAGTATTTT.

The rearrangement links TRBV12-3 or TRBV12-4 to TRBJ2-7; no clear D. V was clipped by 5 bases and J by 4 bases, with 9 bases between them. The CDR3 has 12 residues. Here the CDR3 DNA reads TGTGCCAGCAGTCTGCGGATTTACGAGCAGTACTTC. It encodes CASSLRIYEQYF.

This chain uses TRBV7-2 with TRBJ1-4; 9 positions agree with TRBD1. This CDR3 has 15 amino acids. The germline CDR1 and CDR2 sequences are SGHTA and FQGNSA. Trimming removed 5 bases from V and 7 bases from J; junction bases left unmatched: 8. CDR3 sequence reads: CASSPRTGVVEKLFF. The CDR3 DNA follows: TGTGCCAGCAGCCCCCGGACAGGGGTCGTTGAAAAACTGTTTTTT. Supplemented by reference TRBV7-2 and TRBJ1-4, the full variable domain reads GAGVSQSPSNKVTEKGKDVELRCDPISGHTALYWYRQSLGQGLEFLIYFQGNSAPDKSGLPSDRFSAERTGGSVSTLTIQRTQQEDSAVYLCASSPRTGVVEKLFFGSGTQLSVL.

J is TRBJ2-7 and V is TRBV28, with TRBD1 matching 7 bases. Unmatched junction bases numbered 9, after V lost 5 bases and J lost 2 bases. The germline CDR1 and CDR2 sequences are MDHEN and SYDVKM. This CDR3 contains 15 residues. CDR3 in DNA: TGTGCCAGCAGTAACCCGGGACAGAGAGCCTACGAGCAGTACTTC. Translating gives CASSNPGQRAYEQYF.

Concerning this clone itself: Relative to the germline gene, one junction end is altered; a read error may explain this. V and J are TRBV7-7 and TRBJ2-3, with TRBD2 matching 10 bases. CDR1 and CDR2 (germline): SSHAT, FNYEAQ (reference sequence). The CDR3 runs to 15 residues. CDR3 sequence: CASSYGTSGTDTQYF. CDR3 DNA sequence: TGTGCTAGCAGCTACGGGACTAGCGGCACAGATACGCAGTATTTT.

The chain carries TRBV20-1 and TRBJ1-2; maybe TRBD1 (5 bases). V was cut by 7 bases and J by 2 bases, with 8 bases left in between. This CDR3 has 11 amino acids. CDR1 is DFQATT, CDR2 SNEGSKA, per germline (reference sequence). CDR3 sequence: CSGQGNYGYTF. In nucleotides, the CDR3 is TGCAGTGGGCAGGGAAACTATGGCTACACCTTC.

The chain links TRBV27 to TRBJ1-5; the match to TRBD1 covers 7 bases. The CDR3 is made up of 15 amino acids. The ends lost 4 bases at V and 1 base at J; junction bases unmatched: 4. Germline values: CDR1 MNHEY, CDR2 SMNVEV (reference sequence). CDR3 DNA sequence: TGTGCCAGCAGTTCCCTGGACAGGAGCAATCAGCCCCAGCATTTT. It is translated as CASSSLDRSNQPQHF.

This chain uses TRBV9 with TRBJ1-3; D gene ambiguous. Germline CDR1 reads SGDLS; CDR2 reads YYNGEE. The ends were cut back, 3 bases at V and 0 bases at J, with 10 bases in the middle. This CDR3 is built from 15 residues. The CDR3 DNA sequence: TGTGCCAGCAGCGGAGAGCAAGTCTCTGGAAACACCATATATTTT. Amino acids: CASSGEQVSGNTIYF. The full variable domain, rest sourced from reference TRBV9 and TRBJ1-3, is DSGVTQTPKHLITATGQRVTLRCSPRSGDLSVYWYQQSLDQGLQFLIQYYNGEERAKGNILERFSAQQFPDLHSELNLSSLELGDSALYFCASSGEQVSGNTIYFGEGSWLTVV.

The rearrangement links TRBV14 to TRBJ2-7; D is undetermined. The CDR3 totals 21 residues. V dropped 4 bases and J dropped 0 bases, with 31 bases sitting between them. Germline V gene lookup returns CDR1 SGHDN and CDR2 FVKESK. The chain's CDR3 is CASSLPPPTLVLIRSSYEQYF. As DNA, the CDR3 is TGTGCCAGCAGCCTCCCCCCGCCGACACTCGTCTTAATTCGAAGCTCCTACGAGCAGTACTTC.

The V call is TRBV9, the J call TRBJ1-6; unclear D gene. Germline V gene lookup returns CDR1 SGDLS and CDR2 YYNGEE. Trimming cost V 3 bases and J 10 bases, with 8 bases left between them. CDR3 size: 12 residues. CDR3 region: CASSALESPLHF. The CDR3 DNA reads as TGTGCCAGCAGCGCCCTGGAGTCACCCCTCCACTTT.

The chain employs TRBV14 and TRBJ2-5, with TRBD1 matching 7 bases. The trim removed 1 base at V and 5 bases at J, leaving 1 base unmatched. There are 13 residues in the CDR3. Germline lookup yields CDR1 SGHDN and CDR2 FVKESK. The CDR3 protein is CASSQGGGETQYF. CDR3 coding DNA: TGTGCCAGCAGCCAAGGAGGGGGCGAGACCCAGTACTTC.

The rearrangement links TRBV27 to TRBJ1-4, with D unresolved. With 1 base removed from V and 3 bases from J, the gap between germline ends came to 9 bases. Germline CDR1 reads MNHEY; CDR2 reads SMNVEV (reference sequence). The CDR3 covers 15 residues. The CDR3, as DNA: TGTGCCAGCAGTTTATACCCCGGGGCTAATGAAAAACTGTTTTTT. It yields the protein CASSLYPGANEKLFF.

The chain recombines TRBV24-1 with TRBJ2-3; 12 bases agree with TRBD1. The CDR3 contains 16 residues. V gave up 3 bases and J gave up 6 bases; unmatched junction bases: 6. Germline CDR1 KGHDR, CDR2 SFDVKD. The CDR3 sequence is CATSDLGTGGFDTQYF. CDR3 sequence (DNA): TGTGCCACCAGTGATCTCGGGACAGGGGGCTTTGATACGCAGTATTTT.

For the CDR3, the DNA is TGTGCCAGCAGACTATCGGGAGGGAACACTGAAGCTTTCTTT. Translation: CASRLSGGNTEAFF. V usage is TRBV27 and J usage is TRBJ1-1; D ambiguous. With 6 bases removed from V and 1 base from J, the gap between germline ends came to 12 bases. The CDR3 is 14 residues long. Germline assignment: CDR1 MNHEY and CDR2 SMNVEV (reference sequence).

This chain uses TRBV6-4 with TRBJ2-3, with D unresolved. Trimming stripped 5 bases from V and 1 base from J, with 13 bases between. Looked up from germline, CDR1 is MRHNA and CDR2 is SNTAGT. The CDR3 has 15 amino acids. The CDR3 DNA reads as TGTGCCAGCAGTCCCCAGCGCACGGGCACAGATACGCAGTATTTT. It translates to CASSPQRTGTDTQYF.

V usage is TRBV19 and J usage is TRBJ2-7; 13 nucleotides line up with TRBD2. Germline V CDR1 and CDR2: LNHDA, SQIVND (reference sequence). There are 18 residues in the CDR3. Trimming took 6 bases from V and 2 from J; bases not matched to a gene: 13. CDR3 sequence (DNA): TGTGCCAGTAGACTGCGTGGTGGAGGACTAGCGGGAGCCTACGAGCAGTACTTC. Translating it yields CASRLRGGGLAGAYEQYF.

The CDR3 is CASAFFFGSNQPQHF. CDR3 DNA: TGTGCCAGCGCTTTTTTCTTCGGGAGCAATCAGCCCCAGCATTTT. The V gene is TRBV28, the J gene TRBJ1-5; no clear D gene. CDR1 is MDHEN and CDR2 is SYDVKM in the germline V gene. CDR3 size: 15 residues. Trimming shortened V by 8 bases and J by 1 base, and 15 bases separated the two germline ends.

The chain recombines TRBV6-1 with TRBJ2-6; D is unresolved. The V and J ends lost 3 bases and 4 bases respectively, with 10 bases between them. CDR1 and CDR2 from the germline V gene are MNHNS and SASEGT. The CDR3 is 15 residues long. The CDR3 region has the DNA TGTGCCAGCAGTGACCTGAAGCGCGGGGCCAACGTCCTGACTTTC. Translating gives CASSDLKRGANVLTF.

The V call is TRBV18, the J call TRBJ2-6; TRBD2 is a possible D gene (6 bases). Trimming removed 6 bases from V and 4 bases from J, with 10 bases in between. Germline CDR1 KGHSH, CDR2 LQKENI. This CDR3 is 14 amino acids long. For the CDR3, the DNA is TGTGCCAGCTCTTCGGGGGTCGGGGCCAACGTCCTGACTTTC. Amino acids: CASSSGVGANVLTF.

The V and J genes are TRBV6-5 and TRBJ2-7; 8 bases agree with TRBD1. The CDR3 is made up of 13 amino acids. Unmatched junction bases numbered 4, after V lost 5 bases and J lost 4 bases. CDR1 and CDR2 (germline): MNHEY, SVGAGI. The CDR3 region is CASSRQGIYEQYF. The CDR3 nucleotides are TGTGCCAGCAGTAGACAGGGGATATACGAGCAGTACTTC.

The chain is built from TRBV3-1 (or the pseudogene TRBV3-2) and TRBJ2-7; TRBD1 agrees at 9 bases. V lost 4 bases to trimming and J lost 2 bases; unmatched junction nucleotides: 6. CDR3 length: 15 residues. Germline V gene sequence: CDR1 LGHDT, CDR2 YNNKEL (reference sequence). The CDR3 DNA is TGTGCCAGCAGCCGAGGGACAGGGCCTGCCTACGAGCAGTACTTC. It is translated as CASSRGTGPAYEQYF.

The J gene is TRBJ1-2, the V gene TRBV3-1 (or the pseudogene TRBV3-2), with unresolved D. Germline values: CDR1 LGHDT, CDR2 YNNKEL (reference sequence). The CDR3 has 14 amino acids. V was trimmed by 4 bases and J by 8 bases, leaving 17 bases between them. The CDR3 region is CASSPVEGLRGYTF. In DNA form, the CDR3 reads TGTGCCAGCAGCCCAGTCGAGGGATTGAGAGGCTACACCTTC.

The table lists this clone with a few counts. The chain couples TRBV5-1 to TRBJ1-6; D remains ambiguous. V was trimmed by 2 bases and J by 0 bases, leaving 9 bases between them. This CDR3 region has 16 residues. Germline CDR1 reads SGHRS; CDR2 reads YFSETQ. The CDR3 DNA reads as TGCGCCAGCAGCTTAGTCGTCAGCTCCTATAATTCACCCCTCCACTTT. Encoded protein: CASSLVVSSYNSPLHF.

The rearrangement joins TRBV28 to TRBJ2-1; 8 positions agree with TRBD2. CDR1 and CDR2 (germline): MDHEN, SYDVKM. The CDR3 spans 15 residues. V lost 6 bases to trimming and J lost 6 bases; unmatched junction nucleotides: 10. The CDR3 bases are TGTGCCAGCAGGAAACTAGCGGAAACGGGCAATGAGCAGTTCTTC. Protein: CASRKLAETGNEQFF.